The rows below give T cell receptor beta chains drawn from one sample of a study of cytomegalovirus exposure and HLA in healthy donors. Method: immunoSEQ multiplex PCR; TCRdb's copy keeps in-frame clones and lacks some. The sample holds under 250,000 clones, about 85% seen once. The sequencing input was PBMCs. The receptors here all came from a human donor in good health. CDR3s include the opening cysteine and the closing phenylalanine or tryptophan. The D gene is left open where the match is weak. A row's size may be missing; if present it is once, few, many or a size class.

cdr3_nt cdr3_aa j_call v_call clone_size d_call
TGTGCCAGCAGCTTCGGCGGGAGGAGCTACGAGCAGTACTTC CASSFGGRSYEQYF TRBJ2-7 TRBV11-3 NA TRBD2
TGTGCCAGCAGCGTAGATCCGTTGGGGGCGCTGTCCTACGAGCAGTACTTC CASSVDPLGALSYEQYF TRBJ2-7 TRBV9 NA NA
TGTGCCAGCAGCTTAGGGTGGGGTAATGGAGGCAATGAGCAGTTCTTC CASSLGWGNGGNEQFF TRBJ2-1 TRBV7-8 NA NA
TGTGCCAGCAGCTTAGAGGGCGGGAGCCCTAGCACAGATACGCAGTATTTT CASSLEGGSPSTDTQYF TRBJ2-3 TRBV7-2 NA TRBD2
TGCGCCAGCAGTCAATGTCAACAGGGGGTTTGTAACATTCAGTACTTC CASSQCQQGVCNIQYF TRBJ2-4 TRBV23-1 NA TRBD1
TGTGCCAGCAGCGTTCCGGGACAGGGACCCTACGAGCAGTACTTC CASSVPGQGPYEQYF TRBJ2-7 TRBV7-9 NA TRBD1
TGTGCCAGCAGCGTAGGGGCTGGGACAGGGACAGATACGCAGTATTTT CASSVGAGTGTDTQYF TRBJ2-3 TRBV9 NA TRBD1
TGCGCCAGCAGCTTGGCTCCTAGCGGGAGAGATCGCTACGAGCAGTACTTC CASSLAPSGRDRYEQYF TRBJ2-7 TRBV5-1 once TRBD2
TGTGCCAGCAGCTTATCGGGTTCTGGAAACACCATATATTTT CASSLSGSGNTIYF TRBJ1-3 TRBV5-8 NA NA
TGTGCCAGCAGAACAATAGGCGGGAGTACTACAGATACGCAGTATTTT CASRTIGGSTTDTQYF TRBJ2-3 TRBV4-2 NA TRBD2
TGCAGCGTTGTGAGGGCCGGAAGCACAGATACGCAGTATTTT CSVVRAGSTDTQYF TRBJ2-3 TRBV29-1 few NA
TGTGCCAGCAGCCCCGGGCTAGCGGGACGGGTCGGGGAGCTGTTTTTT CASSPGLAGRVGELFF TRBJ2-2 TRBV25-1 NA TRBD2
TGTGCCAGCAGCTCCTGGACTAGCGGGACCAGCACAGATACGCAGTATTTT CASSSWTSGTSTDTQYF TRBJ2-3 TRBV7-8 NA TRBD2
TGTGCCATCAGCCGGACAGGGGAGACTGAAGCTTTCTTT CAISRTGETEAFF TRBJ1-1 TRBV10-3 NA TRBD1
TGTGCCAGCAGCCCAGATGGAGACAATGAGCAGTTCTTC CASSPDGDNEQFF TRBJ2-1 TRBV7-2 NA NA
TGTGCCAGCTCGGACAGGGGGCCGTACGAGCAGTACTTC CASSDRGPYEQYF TRBJ2-7 TRBV27 NA TRBD1
TGTGCCAGCAGCCAATCGGGGGGGGGAGGCAGCAAAAACATTCAGTACTTC CASSQSGGGGSKNIQYF TRBJ2-4 TRBV4-2 NA TRBD2
TGTGCCAGCAGGGAAAACGACAGCGCAGGGGGCGAGCAGTACTTC CASRENDSAGGEQYF TRBJ2-7 TRBV2 NA TRBD1
TGTGCCAGCAGCTCGAAAGGTTACGGGGACACTGAAGCTTTCTTT CASSSKGYGDTEAFF TRBJ1-1 TRBV7-2 NA NA
TGCAGCGTTGTTATGCGGGGGGAGGTCAGCGGGGGAGAGACCCAGTACTTC CSVVMRGEVSGGETQYF TRBJ2-5 TRBV29-1 NA TRBD2
TGTGCCAGCAGCTTATCGACTAGCGGGAGCGGTGAGCAGTACTTC CASSLSTSGSGEQYF TRBJ2-7 TRBV7-2 NA TRBD2
TGCGCCAGCAGCTTGCTGGCTGCAACTAATGAAAAACTGTTTTTT CASSLLAATNEKLFF TRBJ1-4 TRBV5-1 once NA
TGTGCCAGCAGCTTAGATCCAGGGGTGCATGGCTACACCTTC CASSLDPGVHGYTF TRBJ1-2 TRBV7-9 NA NA
TGCGCCAGCAGCTTGGAACTAGCGGGGCATGAGCAGTTCTTC CASSLELAGHEQFF TRBJ2-1 TRBV5-1 NA TRBD2
TGTGCCAGTAGTCGTGGGACAGGGGGCTCTGGGGCCAACGTCCTGACTTTC CASSRGTGGSGANVLTF TRBJ2-6 TRBV19 NA TRBD1
TGTGCCAGGCGACTAGCGGAAAACATTCAGTACTTC CARRLAENIQYF TRBJ2-4 TRBV2 NA TRBD2
TGTGCCAGCAGTACTAGACTAGCGGGAGAGGTTCGAGAGACCCAGTACTTC CASSTRLAGEVRETQYF TRBJ2-5 TRBV28 NA TRBD2
TGCGCCAGCAGCCCCAGACACAGCACAGATACGCAGTATTTT CASSPRHSTDTQYF TRBJ2-3 TRBV4-3 NA NA
TGCGCCAGCAGCTTGTTGAGAGCTGGGGCCAACGTCCTGACTTTC CASSLLRAGANVLTF TRBJ2-6 TRBV5-1 NA NA
TGTGCCAGCAGTGAAGGTACTAGCGGGTGGACAGGCCTCTACGAGCAGTACTTC CASSEGTSGWTGLYEQYF TRBJ2-7 TRBV6-1 NA TRBD2
TGTGCCAGCAGCTCTCGACAGACCACAGATACGCAGTATTTT CASSSRQTTDTQYF TRBJ2-3 TRBV7-9 NA NA
TGTGCCTGGAAGAGGGCCCTTGGGGGCCCAGGAGCCGATGAAAAACTGTTTTTT CAWKRALGGPGADEKLFF TRBJ1-4 TRBV30 NA NA
TGTGCCATCCGCGTCTGGGACACCTCCTACGAGCAGTACTTC CAIRVWDTSYEQYF TRBJ2-7 TRBV10-3 NA NA
TGCGCCAGCAGCCAACTCCTAGCGGGAGTGCTTGAGGGCTACAATGAGCAGTTCTTC CASSQLLAGVLEGYNEQFF TRBJ2-1 TRBV4-1 few TRBD2
TGTGCCAGCAGAGAGACAGGGGTCAACACCGGGGAGCTGTTTTTT CASRETGVNTGELFF TRBJ2-2 TRBV9 NA TRBD1
TGTGCCAGCAGTTTATACGGGTTTGGTGAGCAGTTCTTC CASSLYGFGEQFF TRBJ2-1 TRBV27 NA NA
TGTGCCAGCAGTGGACCTCCGACAGGGGCCCACGAGCAGTACTTC CASSGPPTGAHEQYF TRBJ2-7 TRBV25-1 few TRBD1
TGTGCCAGCAGCTTTAACGAGAGATACACTGAAGCTTTCTTT CASSFNERYTEAFF TRBJ1-1 TRBV5-8 once NA
TGTGCCAGCAGGCGGGCTAGAACTAGCGACGCAAACACCGGGGAGCTGTTTTTT CASRRARTSDANTGELFF TRBJ2-2 TRBV2 NA TRBD2
TGTGCCAGCAGTTCTACAGGGGAGGTGAGCAATCAGCCCCAGCATTTT CASSSTGEVSNQPQHF TRBJ1-5 TRBV7-9 NA TRBD1
TGTGCCACCAGCAGAGATCTTGGATCAGGGGACGGCTACACCTTC CATSRDLGSGDGYTF TRBJ1-2 TRBV15 NA NA
TGTGCCAGCAACATGAACCTGCTAGCGGGAGTAGAGACCCAGTACTTC CASNMNLLAGVETQYF TRBJ2-5 TRBV2 NA TRBD2
TGTGCCAGCAGTGAAGCGGGGGGGGTCTACAATGAGCAGTTCTTC CASSEAGGVYNEQFF TRBJ2-1 TRBV6-1 NA TRBD2
TGTGCCAGTAGTCCGGGACTTGGGGAGACCCAGTACTTC CASSPGLGETQYF TRBJ2-5 TRBV19 NA NA
TGTGCCAGCAGTGGCCATAGACAGAGTGCGGAGCAGTACTTC CASSGHRQSAEQYF TRBJ2-7 TRBV25-1 NA NA
TGTGCCAGCAGGTTAATATTGGCTAGCGGGGAGACCCAGTACTTC CASRLILASGETQYF TRBJ2-5 TRBV6-1 NA TRBD2
TGCGCCAGCAGCCGGGACAAAGGTACAGGGGACTTCACAGATACGCAGTATTTT CASSRDKGTGDFTDTQYF TRBJ2-3 TRBV4-3 NA NA
TGCGCCAGCAGCTTGGGACAGGGGGGTTCCGAGCAGTACTTC CASSLGQGGSEQYF TRBJ2-7 TRBV5-1 NA TRBD1
TGTGCCAGCAGACACAGGACAGGAATCTATGGCTACACCTTC CASRHRTGIYGYTF TRBJ1-2 TRBV5-8 NA TRBD1
TGTGCCAGCAGTCCCGAGGGGGCGAATAGCAATCAGCCCCAGCATTTT CASSPEGANSNQPQHF TRBJ1-5 TRBV2 NA TRBD1
TGTGCCAGCAGCAAGGAAGCCGGGACAGGGTCCTACAATGAGCAGTTCTTC CASSKEAGTGSYNEQFF TRBJ2-1 TRBV5-8 NA TRBD1
TGTGCCAGCTCACCCCAGGGGGCGCAAGGGAACACTGAAGCTTTCTTT CASSPQGAQGNTEAFF TRBJ1-1 TRBV18 NA TRBD1
TGTGCCAGCAGTTGGGACAGGGTCCCCGAGCAGTACTTC CASSWDRVPEQYF TRBJ2-7 TRBV2 NA TRBD1